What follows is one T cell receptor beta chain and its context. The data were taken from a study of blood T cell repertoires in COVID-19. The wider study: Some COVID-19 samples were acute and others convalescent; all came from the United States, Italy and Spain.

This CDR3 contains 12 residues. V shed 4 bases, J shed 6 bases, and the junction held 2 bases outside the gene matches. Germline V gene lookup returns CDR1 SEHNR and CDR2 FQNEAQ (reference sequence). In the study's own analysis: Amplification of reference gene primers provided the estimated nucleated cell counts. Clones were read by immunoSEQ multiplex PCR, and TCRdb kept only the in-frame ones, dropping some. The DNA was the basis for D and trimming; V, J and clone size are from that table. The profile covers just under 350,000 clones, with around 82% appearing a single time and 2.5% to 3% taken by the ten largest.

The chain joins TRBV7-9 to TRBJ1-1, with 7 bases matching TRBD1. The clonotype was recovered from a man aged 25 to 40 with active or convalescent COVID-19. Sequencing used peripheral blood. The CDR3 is CASSSDRAEAFF. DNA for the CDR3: TGTGCCAGCAGCTCCGACAGGGCTGAAGCTTTCTTT.